These 15 T cell receptor beta chains were all obtained from the same sample, sequenced in a study of naive and memory T cell subsets. Two oligonucleotides, mixed equimolar, formed the beta constant-region primer covering TRBC1 and TRBC2. TCRdb independently ran MiXCR on the UMI-ligation and nested PCR reads; one entry per CDR3 protein. Among around 2,800 distinct CDR3 sequences listed, less than 7.5% were seen once. The sample was effector memory CD8+ T cells from blood. As to subset: effector memory, CD45RA- CD27-. The receptors derive from a human donor in good health.

This rearrangement joins TRBV6-5 to TRBJ2-2; D is unclear. From germline, CDR1 is MNHEY and CDR2 SVGAGI. V gave up 5 bases and J gave up 4 bases, with 8 bases separating them. The CDR3 spans 13 residues. The CDR3 DNA reads as TGTGCCAGCAGTACACACAGCACCGGGGAGCTGTTTTTT. It codes for CASSTHSTGELFF.

The table lists this clonotype with many counts. The chain couples TRBV6-1 to TRBJ2-6, with D hard to call. Germline-derived CDR1 and CDR2 are MNHNS and SASEGT. With 2 bases removed from V and 0 bases from J, the gap between germline ends came to 5 bases. There are 15 residues in the CDR3. The CDR3: CASSERVSGANVLTF. Written as DNA, the CDR3 is TGTGCCAGCAGTGAACGCGTCTCTGGGGCCAACGTCCTGACTTTC.

The rearrangement joins TRBV2 to TRBJ2-1, with TRBD2 matching over 13 bases. The V segment lost 6 bases and the J segment 7 bases; nucleotides outside the gene matches: 9. CDR1 SNHLY and CDR2 FYNNEI come from the germline V gene. The CDR3 runs 16 residues. This CDR3 reads CASRMRTSGRLNEQFF. The CDR3 nucleotides are TGTGCCAGCAGAATGAGGACTAGCGGGAGACTTAATGAGCAGTTCTTC.

This clonotype came up many times. The chain combines TRBV12-3 or TRBV12-4 with TRBJ2-2; D not certain. V dropped 8 bases and J dropped 2 bases, with 6 bases sitting between them. The length of the CDR3 is 12 residues. CDR3 loop: CASDGNTGELFF. The CDR3 DNA reads as TGTGCCAGCGACGGCAACACCGGGGAGCTGTTTTTT.

Only a few counts were recorded for this clonotype. V usage is TRBV2 and J usage is TRBJ1-4; TRBD1 is a possible D gene (5 bases). Trimming took 1 base from V and 7 from J, leaving 16 bases between them. Germline values: CDR1 SNHLY, CDR2 FYNNEI. The CDR3 sequence is 16 residues long. The CDR3 reads CASSEGVWDGGEKLFF. CDR3 coding DNA: TGTGCCAGCAGTGAAGGAGTGTGGGACGGCGGTGAAAAACTGTTTTTT.

By share of the sample, this clonotype is medium-sized (0.01 to 0.1%). This chain uses TRBV20-1 with TRBJ2-1; D might be TRBD2 (6 bases). The V gene lost 7 bases and the J gene lost 1 base, with 14 bases spanning the gap. Germline V lookup: CDR1 DFQATT, CDR2 SNEGSKA (reference sequence). CDR3 size: 14 residues. The CDR3 sequence is CSVLRDSSYNEQFF. The CDR3 nucleotides are TGCAGTGTTCTCCGGGACTCTTCCTACAATGAGCAGTTCTTC.

In this sample, this clonotype turned up a few times. The chain joins TRBV27 to TRBJ2-7; TRBD2 aligns across 9 bases. Germline CDR1 and CDR2: MNHEY and SMNVEV (reference sequence). The V segment lost 0 bases and the J segment 4 bases; nucleotides outside the gene matches: 7. CDR3 length equals 16 residues. CDR3 protein: CASSLSWREGVYEQYF. As DNA, the CDR3 is TGTGCCAGCAGTTTATCGTGGCGGGAGGGGGTGTACGAGCAGTACTTC.

This clonotype was detected many times. The rearrangement joins TRBV7-6 to TRBJ2-4; no clear D. Germline V lookup: CDR1 SGHVS, CDR2 FNYEAQ. CDR3 size: 14 residues. V lost 3 bases, J lost 7 bases, and 13 bases lay in between. CDR3: CASSFGPYRNIQYF. The CDR3 DNA reads TGTGCCAGCAGCTTCGGACCCTACCGGAACATTCAGTACTTC.

This clonotype has more than one count but fewer than ten. This may be a read error, as it is one base from a much larger clone. This sequence joins TRBV6-2 or TRBV6-3 and TRBJ2-7, with D perhaps matching TRBD1 (6 bases). V was clipped by 6 bases and J by 2 bases, with 14 bases between them. Looked up from germline, CDR1 is MNHEY and CDR2 is SVGEGT. The CDR3 has 14 amino acids. CDR3 sequence (DNA): TGTGCCAGCAGAGGAGGACAGTGCCCCTACGAGCAGTACTTC. It is translated as CASRGGQCPYEQYF.

This clonotype has at least ten counts. V usage is TRBV28 and J usage is TRBJ2-2; TRBD2 matches at 10 bases. The length of the CDR3 is 15 residues. J was trimmed by 4 bases and V by 5 bases; bases with no gene match: 4. Germline V gene sequence: CDR1 MDHEN, CDR2 SYDVKM. The CDR3 protein is CASSPSSGGTGELFF. In DNA, the CDR3 is TGTGCCAGCAGTCCCTCTAGCGGGGGCACCGGGGAGCTGTTTTTT. Combining the CDR3 with reference TRBV28 and TRBJ2-2 gives the whole variable domain DVKVTQSSRYLVKRTGEKVFLECVQDMDHENMFWYRQDPGLGLRLIYFSYDVKMKEKGDIPEGYSVSREKKERFSLILESASTNQTSMYLCASSPSSGGTGELFFGEGSRLTVL.

This clonotype was seen a few times. The rearrangement joins TRBV20-1 to TRBJ2-7; unclear D gene. Trimming cost V 0 bases and J 5 bases, with 14 bases left between them. Per germline, CDR1 DFQATT and CDR2 SNEGSKA (reference sequence). The CDR3 contains 14 residues. CDR3 sequence (DNA): TGCAGTGCTAGAGAATTGGGGTTTGACAACGAGCAGTACTTC. Residues: CSARELGFDNEQYF.

There are a few counts of this clonotype. For the CDR3, the DNA is TGCAGTGCTAGAAGGGCAGGGGAGTGGGAGACCCAGTACTTC. Amino acids: CSARRAGEWETQYF. The J gene is TRBJ2-5, the V gene TRBV20-1; tentatively, D is TRBD1 (6 bases). This CDR3 is 14 amino acids long. The germline V and J ends were trimmed by 2 bases and 5 bases, with 15 bases remaining between them. Germline CDR1 and CDR2: DFQATT and SNEGSKA (reference sequence).

The rearrangement joins TRBV27 to TRBJ1-2; D gene ambiguous. Trimming pared 3 bases from V and 2 bases from J, leaving 10 bases between. The CDR3 is 14 residues long. The germline V gene encodes CDR1 MNHEY and CDR2 SMNVEV (reference sequence). The CDR3, as DNA: TGTGCCAGCAGTTTCCGCGGACGGAACTATGGCTACACCTTC. It is translated as CASSFRGRNYGYTF.

This clonotype was detected a few times. The V gene is TRBV28, the J gene TRBJ1-6, with TRBD1 matching 7 bases. The CDR3 sequence is 15 residues long. CDR1 and CDR2 (germline): MDHEN, SYDVKM. V was clipped by 6 bases and J by 7 bases; unmatched bases: 9. The CDR3 sequence is CASRPDRPWNSPLHF. The CDR3 DNA reads as TGTGCCAGCAGACCGGACAGGCCATGGAATTCACCCCTCCACTTT.

This clonotype was seen at least ten times. This chain connects TRBV5-1 to TRBJ2-5; no definite D call. The CDR3 is made up of 16 amino acids. Germline V gene sequence: CDR1 SGHRS, CDR2 YFSETQ. Trimming removed 4 bases at V and 2 bases at J, with 18 bases between. In DNA form, the CDR3 reads TGCGCCAGCAGCCCGACTTCGACCGGTCCACAAGAGACCCAGTACTTC. Translation gives CASSPTSTGPQETQYF. The whole variable domain, remainder taken from reference TRBV5-1 and TRBJ2-5, is KAGVTQTPRYLIKTRGQQVTLSCSPISGHRSVSWYQQTPGQGLQFLFEYFSETQRNKGNFPGRFSGRQFSNSRSEMNVSTLELGDSALYLCASSPTSTGPQETQYFGPGTRLLVL.